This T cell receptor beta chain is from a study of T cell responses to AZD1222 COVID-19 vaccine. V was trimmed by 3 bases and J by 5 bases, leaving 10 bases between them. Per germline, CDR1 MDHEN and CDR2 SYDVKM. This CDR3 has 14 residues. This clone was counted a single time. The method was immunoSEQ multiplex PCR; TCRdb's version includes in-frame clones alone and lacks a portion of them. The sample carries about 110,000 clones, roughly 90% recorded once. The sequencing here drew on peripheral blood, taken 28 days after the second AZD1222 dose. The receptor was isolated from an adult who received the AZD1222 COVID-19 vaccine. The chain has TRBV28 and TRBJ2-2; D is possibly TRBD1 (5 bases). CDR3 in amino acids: CASSLGLKTGELFF. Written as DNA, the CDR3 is TGTGCCAGCAGTTTGGGGCTTAAAACCGGGGAGCTGTTTTTT.